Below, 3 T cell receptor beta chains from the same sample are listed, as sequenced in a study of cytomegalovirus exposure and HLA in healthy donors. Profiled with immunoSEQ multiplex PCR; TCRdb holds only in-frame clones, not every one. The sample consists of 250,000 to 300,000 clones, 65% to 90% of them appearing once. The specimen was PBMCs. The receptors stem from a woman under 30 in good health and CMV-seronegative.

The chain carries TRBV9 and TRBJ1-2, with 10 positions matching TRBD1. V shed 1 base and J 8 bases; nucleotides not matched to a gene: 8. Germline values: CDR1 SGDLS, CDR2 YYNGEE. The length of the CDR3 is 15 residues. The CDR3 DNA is TGTGCCAGCAGCGTATTGACAGGGGGCCTCATAGGCTACACCTTC. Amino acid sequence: CASSVLTGGLIGYTF.

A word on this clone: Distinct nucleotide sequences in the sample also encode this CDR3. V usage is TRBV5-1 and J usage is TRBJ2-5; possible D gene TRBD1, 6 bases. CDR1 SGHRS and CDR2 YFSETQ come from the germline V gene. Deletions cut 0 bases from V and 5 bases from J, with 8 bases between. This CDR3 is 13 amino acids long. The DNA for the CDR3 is TGCGCCAGCAGCTTGGACAGGGAGGAGACCCAGTACTTC. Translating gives CASSLDREETQYF.

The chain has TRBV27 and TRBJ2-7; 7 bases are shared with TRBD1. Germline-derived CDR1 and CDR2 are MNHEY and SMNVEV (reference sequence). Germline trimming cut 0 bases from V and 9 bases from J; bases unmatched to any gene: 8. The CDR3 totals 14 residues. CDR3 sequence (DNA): TGTGCCAGCAGTTTATCGGGGGACAGCCTCGGGCAGTACTTC. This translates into CASSLSGDSLGQYF.